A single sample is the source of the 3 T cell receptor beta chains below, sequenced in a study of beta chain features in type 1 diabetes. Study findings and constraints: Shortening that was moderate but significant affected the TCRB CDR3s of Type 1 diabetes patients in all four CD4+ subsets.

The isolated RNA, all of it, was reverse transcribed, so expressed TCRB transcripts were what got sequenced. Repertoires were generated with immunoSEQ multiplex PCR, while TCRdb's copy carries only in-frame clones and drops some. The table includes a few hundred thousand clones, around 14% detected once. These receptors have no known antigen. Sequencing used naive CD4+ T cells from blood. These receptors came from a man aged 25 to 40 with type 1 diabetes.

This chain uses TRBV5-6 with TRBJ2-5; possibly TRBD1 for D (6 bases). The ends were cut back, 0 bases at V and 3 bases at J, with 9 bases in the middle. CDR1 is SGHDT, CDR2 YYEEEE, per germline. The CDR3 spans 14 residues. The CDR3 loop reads CASSLGTAKETQYF. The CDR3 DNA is TGTGCCAGCAGCTTGGGGACAGCTAAAGAGACCCAGTACTTC.

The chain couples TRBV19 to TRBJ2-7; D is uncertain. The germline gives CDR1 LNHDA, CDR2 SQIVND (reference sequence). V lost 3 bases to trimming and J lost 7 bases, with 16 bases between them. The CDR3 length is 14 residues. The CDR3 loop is CASSILGFAAEQYF. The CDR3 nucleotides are TGTGCCAGTAGTATCCTAGGTTTCGCTGCGGAGCAGTACTTC.

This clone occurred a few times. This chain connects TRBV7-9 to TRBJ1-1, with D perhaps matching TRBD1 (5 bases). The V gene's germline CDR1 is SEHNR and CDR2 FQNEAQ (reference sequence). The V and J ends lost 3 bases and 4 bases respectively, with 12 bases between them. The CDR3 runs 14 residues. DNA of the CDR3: TGTGCCAGCAGCTTTGGGGACGGGGGCACTGAAGCTTTCTTT. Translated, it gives CASSFGDGGTEAFF.